The 2 T cell receptor beta chains presented below share a single source sample, sequenced in a study of blood T cell repertoires in COVID-19. Produced via immunoSEQ multiplex PCR; TCRdb's table is partial and in-frame only. The sample consists of approximately 70,000 clones, around 80% of them appearing once. What was sequenced was peripheral blood. The receptor source for this set is a man between 60 and 75 years old with active or convalescent COVID-19.

The genes are TRBV7-2 and TRBJ2-5; 9 bases fit TRBD1. Germline loops: CDR1 SGHTA, CDR2 FQGNSA. V was pared by 4 bases and J by 3 bases, with 6 bases of the junction left unmatched. The length of the CDR3 is 15 residues. The CDR3 is CASSSVTGGEETQYF. In DNA, the CDR3 is TGTGCCAGCAGCTCCGTGACAGGGGGAGAAGAGACCCAGTACTTC.

The chain recombines TRBV7-6 with TRBJ1-2, with TRBD1 identical over 7 bases. The CDR3 sequence is 14 residues long. J was trimmed by 4 bases and V by 5 bases; bases with no gene match: 7. Looked up from germline, CDR1 is SGHVS and CDR2 is FNYEAQ. DNA of the CDR3: TGTGCCAGCAGCCCCCGGGACAGACTCTATGGCTACACCTTC. It yields the protein CASSPRDRLYGYTF.